This T cell receptor beta chain was identified in a study of T-cell memory formation after mild COVID-19. Overall study findings and caveats: Prior to infection, memory already included some responding clones, suggesting cross-reactive memory joined.

The CDR3 spans 16 residues. V trimming: 5 bases; J trimming: 8 bases; junction bases outside the gene matches: 6. Constant-segment primers served in 5'RACE that generated TCR alpha and TCR beta cDNA libraries bearing sample barcodes and UMIs. TCRdb reprocessed the 5' RACE reads via MiXCR and lists one record per CDR3 protein. The data show some 190,000 distinct CDR3 sequences, with approximately 16% seen just once and about 2% held by the top ten. Regarding this clonotype: What it recognizes is unknown.

The sequenced sample was PBMCs or a T cell subset sorted from them (not recorded which). The chain recombines TRBV12-3 or TRBV12-4 with TRBJ2-1; the match to TRBD2 covers 16 bases. The receptor was isolated from an adult woman who had mild COVID-19 (a few samples of this study predate the infection). Cell type and time point are not known. The CDR3 region has the DNA TGTGCCAGCAGTCCGGGACTAGCGGGAGGGCCGTATGAGCAGTTCTTC. Protein: CASSPGLAGGPYEQFF.